This T cell receptor beta chain was identified during a study of CD8+ T cells in alopecia areata. Following extraction, RNA underwent reverse transcription to cDNA, which served as the sequencing template. Only in-frame clones appear in the TCRdb table, and some are missing; sequencing was by immunoSEQ multiplex PCR. Among 80,000 to 100,000 clones listed, about 44% were seen once. Described treatment: oral pan-JAK inhibitor, 5-10 mg twice daily. The CDR3 sequence is 13 residues long. With 1 base removed from V and 9 bases from J, the gap between germline ends came to 12 bases. CDR1 is SGHAT and CDR2 is FQNNGV in the germline V gene.

The receptor was isolated from a human donor with alopecia areata. The chain joins TRBV11-2 to TRBJ1-1; tentatively, D is TRBD1 (5 bases). The sample was CD8+ T cells sorted from blood, taken at week 24, from a patient treated with tofacitinib. As DNA, the CDR3 is TGTGCCAGCAGCTTAGCGCAGGGTAGGCAAGCTTTCTTT. This encodes CASSLAQGRQAFF. Full variable domain (outside the CDR3, taken from reference TRBV11-2 and TRBJ1-1): EAGVAQSPRYKIIEKRQSVAFWCNPISGHATLYWYQQILGQGPKLLIQFQNNGVVDDSQLPKDRFSAERLKGVDSTLKIQPAKLEDSAVYLCASSLAQGRQAFFGQGTRLTVV.